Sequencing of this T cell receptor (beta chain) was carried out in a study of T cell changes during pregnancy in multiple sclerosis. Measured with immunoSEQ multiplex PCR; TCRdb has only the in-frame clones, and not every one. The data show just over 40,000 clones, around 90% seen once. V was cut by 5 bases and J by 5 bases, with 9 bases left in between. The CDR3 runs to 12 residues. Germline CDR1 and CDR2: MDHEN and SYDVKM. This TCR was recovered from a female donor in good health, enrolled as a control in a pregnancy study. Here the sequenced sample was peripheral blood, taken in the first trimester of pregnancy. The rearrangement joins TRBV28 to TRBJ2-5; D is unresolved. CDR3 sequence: CASSPSRETQYF. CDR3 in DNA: TGTGCCAGCAGTCCCTCTAGGGAGACCCAGTACTTC.